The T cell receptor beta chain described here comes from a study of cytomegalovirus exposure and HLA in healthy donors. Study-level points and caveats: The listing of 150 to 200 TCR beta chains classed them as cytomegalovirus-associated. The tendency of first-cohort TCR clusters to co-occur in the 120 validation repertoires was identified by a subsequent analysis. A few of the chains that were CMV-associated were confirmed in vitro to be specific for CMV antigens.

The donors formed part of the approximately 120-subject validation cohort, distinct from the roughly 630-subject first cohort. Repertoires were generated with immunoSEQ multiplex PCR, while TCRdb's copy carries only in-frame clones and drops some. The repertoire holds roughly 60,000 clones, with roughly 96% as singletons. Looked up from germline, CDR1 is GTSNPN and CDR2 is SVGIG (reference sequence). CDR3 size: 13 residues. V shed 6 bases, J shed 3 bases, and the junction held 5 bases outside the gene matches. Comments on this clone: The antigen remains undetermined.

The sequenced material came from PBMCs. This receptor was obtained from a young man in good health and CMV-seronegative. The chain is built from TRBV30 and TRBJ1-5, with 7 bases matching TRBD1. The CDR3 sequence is CACSGQANQPQHF. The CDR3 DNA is TGTGCCTGTTCTGGACAGGCCAATCAGCCCCAGCATTTT.